The clone carrying this TCR beta chain appeared many times. TCRdb recomputed calls from the RT-PCR reads with MiXCR, one row per CDR3 protein. The table has fewer than 800,000 distinct CDR3 sequences, 14% seen once. The CDR3 contains 13 residues. The germline V gene has CDR1 DFQATT and CDR2 SNEGSKA (reference sequence). V was trimmed by 3 bases and J by 3 bases, leaving 10 bases between them. J is TRBJ2-3 and V is TRBV20-1, with D possibly being TRBD1 (6 bases). Sequencing was done on a sample of memory CD4+ T cells from blood. The TCR comes from a female donor in good health, serving as a healthy control. CDR3 bases: TGCAGTGCTAGTTGGGGGCGGACAGATACGCAGTATTTT. Its protein product is CSASWGRTDTQYF.